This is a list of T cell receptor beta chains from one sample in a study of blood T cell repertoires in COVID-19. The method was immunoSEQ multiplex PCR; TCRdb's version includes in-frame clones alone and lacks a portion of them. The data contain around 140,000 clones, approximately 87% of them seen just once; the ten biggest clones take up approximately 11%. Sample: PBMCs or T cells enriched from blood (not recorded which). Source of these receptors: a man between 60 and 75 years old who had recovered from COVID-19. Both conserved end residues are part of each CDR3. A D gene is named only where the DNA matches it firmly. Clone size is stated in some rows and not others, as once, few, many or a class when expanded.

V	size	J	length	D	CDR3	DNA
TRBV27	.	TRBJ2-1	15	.	CASSFLLEPYNEQFF	TGTGCCAGCAGTTTTTTGCTAGAACCATACAATGAGCAGTTCTTC
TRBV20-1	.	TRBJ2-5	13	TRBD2	CSASGGSQETQYF	TGCAGTGCTAGTGGCGGGAGCCAAGAGACCCAGTACTTC
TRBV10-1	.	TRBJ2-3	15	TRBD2	CASSVTSGPTDTQYF	TGCGCCAGCAGTGTCACTAGCGGGCCCACAGATACGCAGTATTTT
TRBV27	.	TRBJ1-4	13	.	CAIIQLDNEKLFF	TGTGCCATTATACAGCTTGACAATGAAAAACTGTTTTTT
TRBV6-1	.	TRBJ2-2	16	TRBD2	CASSEAVRPGGGELFF	TGTGCCAGCAGTGAAGCAGTCCGACCGGGGGGCGGGGAGCTGTTTTTT
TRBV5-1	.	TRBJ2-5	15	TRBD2	CASSLVASGKETQYF	TGCGCCAGCAGCTTGGTTGCTAGCGGGAAAGAGACCCAGTACTTC
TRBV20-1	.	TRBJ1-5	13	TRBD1	CSASTGVGQPQHF	TGCAGTGCTAGTACAGGGGTAGGGCAGCCCCAGCATTTT
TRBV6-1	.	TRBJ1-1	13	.	CASSDQTGTEAFF	TGTGCCAGCAGTGACCAGACAGGCACTGAAGCTTTCTTT
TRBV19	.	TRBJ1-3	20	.	CASSIWQGRNRPYSGNTIYF	TGTGCCAGTAGTATATGGCAGGGCCGTAACCGACCTTACTCTGGAAACACCATATATTTT
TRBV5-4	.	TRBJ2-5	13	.	CASSFPRQETQYF	TGTGCCAGCAGCTTTCCGCGGCAAGAGACCCAGTACTTC
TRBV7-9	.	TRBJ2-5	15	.	CASSSFGQPGETQYF	TGTGCCAGCAGCTCTTTCGGACAGCCGGGGGAGACCCAGTACTTC
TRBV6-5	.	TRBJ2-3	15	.	CASSIMLGSTDTQYF	TGTGCCAGCAGCATCATGCTCGGGAGCACAGATACGCAGTATTTT
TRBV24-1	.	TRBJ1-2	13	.	CATGSPGGYGYTF	TGTGCCACCGGGAGTCCCGGGGGCTATGGCTACACCTTC
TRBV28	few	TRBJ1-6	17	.	CASSFENLSSYNSPLHF	TGTGCCAGCAGCTTTGAGAACCTAAGCTCCTATAATTCACCCCTCCACTTT
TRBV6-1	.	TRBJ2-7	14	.	CASSEIGFLYEQYF	TGTGCCAGCAGTGAAATCGGGTTCCTGTACGAGCAGTACTTC
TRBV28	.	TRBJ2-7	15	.	CASSLKGRPSYEQYF	TGTGCCAGCAGTTTAAAGGGGCGCCCCTCCTACGAGCAGTACTTC
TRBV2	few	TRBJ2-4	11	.	CASSDGDIQYF	TGTGCCAGCAGTGACGGGGACATTCAGTACTTC
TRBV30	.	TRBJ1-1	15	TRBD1	CAFGQGAFGVTEAFF	TGTGCCTTTGGACAGGGGGCATTCGGAGTAACTGAAGCTTTCTTT
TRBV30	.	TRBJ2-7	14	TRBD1	CAWSAGTVAYEQYF	TGTGCCTGGAGTGCCGGGACAGTCGCCTACGAGCAGTACTTC
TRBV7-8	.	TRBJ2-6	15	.	CASSAGQPGANVLTF	TGTGCCAGCAGCGCGGGGCAGCCCGGGGCCAACGTCCTGACTTTC
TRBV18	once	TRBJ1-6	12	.	CASSSYNSPLHF	TGTGCCAGCTCATCTTATAATTCACCCCTCCACTTT
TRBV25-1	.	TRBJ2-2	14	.	CASGDRTFGGELFF	TGTGCCAGCGGCGACAGGACCTTCGGGGGGGAGCTGTTTTTT
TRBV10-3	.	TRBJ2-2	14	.	CAISEQAGTGELFF	TGTGCCATCAGTGAGCAGGCGGGCACCGGGGAGCTGTTTTTT
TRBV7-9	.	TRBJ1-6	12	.	CASSGANSPLHF	TGTGCCAGCAGCGGAGCCAATTCACCCCTCCACTTT
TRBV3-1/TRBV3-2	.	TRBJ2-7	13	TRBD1	CASSRGQGYEQYF	TGTGCCAGCAGCCGCGGACAGGGCTACGAGCAGTACTTC
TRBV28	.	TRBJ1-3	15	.	CASSPTGNSGNTIYF	TGTGCCAGCAGCCCTACAGGGAACTCTGGAAACACCATATATTTT
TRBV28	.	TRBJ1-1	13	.	CASSLRVNTEAFF	TGTGCCAGCAGTTTGAGGGTGAACACTGAAGCTTTCTTT
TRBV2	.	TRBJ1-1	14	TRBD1	CASTPTGTNTEAFF	TGTGCCAGCACCCCGACAGGGACGAACACTGAAGCTTTCTTT
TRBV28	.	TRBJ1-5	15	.	CASSLGGKGNQPQHF	TGTGCCAGCAGTTTAGGCGGTAAGGGCAATCAGCCCCAGCATTTT
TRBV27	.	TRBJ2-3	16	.	CASSLLGTPSTDTQYF	TGTGCCAGCAGTTTACTCGGGACTCCTAGCACAGATACGCAGTATTTT
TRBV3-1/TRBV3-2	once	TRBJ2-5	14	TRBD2	CASSQWTSTETQYF	TGTGCCAGCAGCCAATGGACTAGCACAGAGACCCAGTACTTC
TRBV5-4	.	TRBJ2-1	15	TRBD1	CASSQGQGSYNEQFF	TGTGCCAGCAGCCAGGGACAGGGGTCCTACAATGAGCAGTTCTTC
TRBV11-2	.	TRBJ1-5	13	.	CASSFQGLGPQHF	TGTGCCAGCAGCTTTCAGGGTTTGGGTCCCCAGCATTTT
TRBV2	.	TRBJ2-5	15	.	CASSNRRTVQETQYF	TGTGCCAGCAGCAACAGGAGAACAGTCCAAGAGACCCAGTACTTC
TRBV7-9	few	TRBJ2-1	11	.	CASSLGGVQFF	TGTGCCAGCAGCTTAGGCGGGGTGCAGTTCTTC
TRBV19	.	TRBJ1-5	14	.	CATTTGWSNQPQHF	TGTGCCACCACCACGGGTTGGAGCAATCAGCCCCAGCATTTT
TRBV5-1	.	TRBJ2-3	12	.	CASSFGTDTQYF	TGCGCCAGCAGCTTCGGCACAGATACGCAGTATTTT